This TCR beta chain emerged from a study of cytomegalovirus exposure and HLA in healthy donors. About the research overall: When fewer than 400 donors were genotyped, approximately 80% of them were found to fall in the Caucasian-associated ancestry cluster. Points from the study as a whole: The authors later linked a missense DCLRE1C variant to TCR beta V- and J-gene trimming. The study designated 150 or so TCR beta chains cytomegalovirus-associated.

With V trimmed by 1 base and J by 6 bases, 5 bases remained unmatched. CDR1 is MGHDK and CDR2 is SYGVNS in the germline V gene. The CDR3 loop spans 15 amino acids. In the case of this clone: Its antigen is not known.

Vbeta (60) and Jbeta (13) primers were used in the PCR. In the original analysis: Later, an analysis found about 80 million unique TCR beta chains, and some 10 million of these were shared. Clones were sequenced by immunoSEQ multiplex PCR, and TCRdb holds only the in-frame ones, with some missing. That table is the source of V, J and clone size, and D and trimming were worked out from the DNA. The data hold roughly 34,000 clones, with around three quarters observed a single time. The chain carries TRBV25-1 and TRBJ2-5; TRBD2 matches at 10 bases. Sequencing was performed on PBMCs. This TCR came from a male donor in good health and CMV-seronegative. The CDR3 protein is CASSEWLAGAKTQYF. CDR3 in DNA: TGTGCCAGCAGTGAATGGCTAGCGGGAGCGAAGACCCAGTACTTC.